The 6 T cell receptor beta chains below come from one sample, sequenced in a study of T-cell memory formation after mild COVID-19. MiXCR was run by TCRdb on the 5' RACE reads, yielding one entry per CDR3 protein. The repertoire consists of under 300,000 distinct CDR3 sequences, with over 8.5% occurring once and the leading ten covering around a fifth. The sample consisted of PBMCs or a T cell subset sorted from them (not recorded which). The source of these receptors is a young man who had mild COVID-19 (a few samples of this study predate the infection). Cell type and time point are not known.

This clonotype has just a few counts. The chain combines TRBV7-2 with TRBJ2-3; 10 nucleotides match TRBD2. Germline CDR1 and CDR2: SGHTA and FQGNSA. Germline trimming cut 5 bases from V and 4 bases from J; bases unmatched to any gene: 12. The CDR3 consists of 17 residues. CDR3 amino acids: CASSPIALAGVADTQYF. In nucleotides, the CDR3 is TGTGCCAGCAGCCCCATCGCCCTAGCGGGGGTCGCAGATACGCAGTATTTT.

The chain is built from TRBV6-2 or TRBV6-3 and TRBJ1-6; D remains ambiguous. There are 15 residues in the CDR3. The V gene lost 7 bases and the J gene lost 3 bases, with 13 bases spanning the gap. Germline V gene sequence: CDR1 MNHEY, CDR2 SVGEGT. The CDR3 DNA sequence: TGTGCCAGCAACTCGGAGGGAAACTATAATTCACCCCTCCACTTT. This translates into CASNSEGNYNSPLHF.

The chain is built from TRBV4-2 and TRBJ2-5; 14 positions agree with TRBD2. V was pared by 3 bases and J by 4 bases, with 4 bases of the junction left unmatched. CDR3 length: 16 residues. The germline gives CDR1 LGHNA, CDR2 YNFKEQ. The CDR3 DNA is TGTGCCAGCAGCCAGACTAGCGGGGGGGCCGGAGAGACCCAGTACTTC. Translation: CASSQTSGGAGETQYF.

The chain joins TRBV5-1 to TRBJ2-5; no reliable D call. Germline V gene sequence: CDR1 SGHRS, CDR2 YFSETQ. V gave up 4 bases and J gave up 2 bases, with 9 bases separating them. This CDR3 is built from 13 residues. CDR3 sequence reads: CASSTEGQETQYF. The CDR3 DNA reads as TGCGCCAGCAGCACCGAAGGGCAAGAGACCCAGTACTTC.

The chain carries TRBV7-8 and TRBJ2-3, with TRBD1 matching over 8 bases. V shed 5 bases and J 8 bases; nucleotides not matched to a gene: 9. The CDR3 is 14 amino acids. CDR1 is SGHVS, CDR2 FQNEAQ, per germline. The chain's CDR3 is CASSRRQGAGTQYF. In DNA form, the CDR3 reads TGTGCCAGCAGCCGCAGGCAGGGGGCAGGTACGCAGTATTTT.

The CDR3 spells CASSHEAGNTEAFF. The CDR3 coding sequence is TGTGCCAGCAGTCACGAGGCGGGAAACACTGAAGCTTTCTTT. The chain combines TRBV5-4 with TRBJ1-1, with D uncertain. This CDR3 has 14 amino acids. CDR1 is SGHNT, CDR2 YYREEE, per germline (reference sequence). V was shortened by 5 bases and J by 2 bases, with 13 bases between the two germline ends.